This T cell receptor (beta chain) derives from a study of OX40 agonist ivuxolimab in advanced cancers. Study in general: Patients received intravenous ivuxolimab every 2 weeks at 0.01 to 10 mg/kg. In three patients, partial responses were observed, one with hepatocellular carcinoma and two with cutaneous melanoma. General study results and limits: Circulating CD4+ and CD8+ T cells showed clonal expansion by week 6 at 0.1 to 3.0 mg/kg. Average numbers of expanded clones were greater in CD8+ T cells than in CD4+.

Regarding this clone: Its target is unknown.

Here immunoSEQ multiplex PCR was the method, and the copy in TCRdb shows in-frame clones only, minus some. The table includes nearly 50,000 clones, around nine tenths detected once. The sample consisted of CD4+ or CD8+ T cells sorted from blood, taken in a trial of the OX40 agonist ivuxolimab. The sequence came from an adult with an advanced solid tumor such as melanoma, head and neck, liver or kidney cancer.

The CDR3: CASSWGDRDRDTQYF. The CDR3 coding sequence is TGCGCCAGCAGCTGGGGGGACCGGGACCGAGATACGCAGTATTTT. The genes are TRBV5-1 and TRBJ2-3; tentatively, D is TRBD2 (6 bases). Germline V gene lookup returns CDR1 SGHRS and CDR2 YFSETQ. Deletions cut 3 bases from V and 5 bases from J, with 16 bases between. This CDR3 is 15 amino acids long. The entire variable domain, with the rest obtained from reference TRBV5-1 and TRBJ2-3, is as follows: KAGVTQTPRYLIKTRGQQVTLSCSPISGHRSVSWYQQTPGQGLQFLFEYFSETQRNKGNFPGRFSGRQFSNSRSEMNVSTLELGDSALYLCASSWGDRDRDTQYFGPGTRLTVL.